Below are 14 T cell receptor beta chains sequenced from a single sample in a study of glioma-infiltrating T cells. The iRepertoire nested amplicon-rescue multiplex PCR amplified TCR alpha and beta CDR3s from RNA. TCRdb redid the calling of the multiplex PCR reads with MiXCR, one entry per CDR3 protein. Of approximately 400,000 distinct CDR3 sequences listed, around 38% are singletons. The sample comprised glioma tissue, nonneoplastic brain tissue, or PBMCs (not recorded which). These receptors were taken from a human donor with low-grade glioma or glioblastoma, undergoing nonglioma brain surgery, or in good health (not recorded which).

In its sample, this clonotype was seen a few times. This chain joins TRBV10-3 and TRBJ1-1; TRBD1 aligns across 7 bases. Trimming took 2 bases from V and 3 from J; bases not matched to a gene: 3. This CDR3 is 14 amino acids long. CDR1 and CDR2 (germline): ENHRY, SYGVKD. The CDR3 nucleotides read TGTGCCATCAGTGAGACAGGGGAGGACACTGAAGCTTTCTTT. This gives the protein CAISETGEDTEAFF.

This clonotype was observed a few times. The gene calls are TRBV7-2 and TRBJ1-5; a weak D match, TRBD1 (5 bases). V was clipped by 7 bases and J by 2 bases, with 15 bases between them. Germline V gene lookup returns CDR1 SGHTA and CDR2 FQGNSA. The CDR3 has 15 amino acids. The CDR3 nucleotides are TGTGCCAGCACCCCCCCCGGGGGGGGCAATCAGCCCCAGCATTTT. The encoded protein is CASTPPGGGNQPQHF.

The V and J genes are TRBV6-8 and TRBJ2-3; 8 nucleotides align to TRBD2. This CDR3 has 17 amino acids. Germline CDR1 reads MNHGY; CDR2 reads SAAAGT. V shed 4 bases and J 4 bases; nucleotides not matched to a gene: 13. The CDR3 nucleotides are TGTGCCAGCAGTTTGGCCGTAGCGGGACCTCCCTCAGATACGCAGTATTTT. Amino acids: CASSLAVAGPPSDTQYF.

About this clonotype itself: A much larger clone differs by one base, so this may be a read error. The DNA for the CDR3 is TGTGCCACCAGCGAGAGACAGGGGGTTAGGTACGAGCAGTTCTTC. It translates to CATSERQGVRYEQFF. This chain uses TRBV15 with TRBJ2-1, with TRBD1 identical over 9 bases. V was clipped by 5 bases and J by 10 bases; unmatched bases: 12. Germline CDR1 reads LNHNV; CDR2 reads YYDKDF (reference sequence). The CDR3 covers 15 residues.

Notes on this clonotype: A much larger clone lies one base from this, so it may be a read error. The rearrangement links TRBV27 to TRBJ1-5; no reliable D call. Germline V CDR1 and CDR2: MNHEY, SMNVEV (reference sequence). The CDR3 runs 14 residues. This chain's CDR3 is CASSLTAGNQPQDF. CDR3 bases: TGTGCCAGCAGTTTGACCGCTGGCAATCAGCCCCAGGATTTT.

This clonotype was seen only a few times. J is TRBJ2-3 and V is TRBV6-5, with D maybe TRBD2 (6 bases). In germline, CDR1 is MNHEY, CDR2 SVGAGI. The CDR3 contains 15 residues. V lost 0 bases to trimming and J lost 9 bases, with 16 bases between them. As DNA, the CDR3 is TGTGCCAGCAGTTACTCGCCGCGGGATGGTGGGACGCAGTATTTT. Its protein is CASSYSPRDGGTQYF.

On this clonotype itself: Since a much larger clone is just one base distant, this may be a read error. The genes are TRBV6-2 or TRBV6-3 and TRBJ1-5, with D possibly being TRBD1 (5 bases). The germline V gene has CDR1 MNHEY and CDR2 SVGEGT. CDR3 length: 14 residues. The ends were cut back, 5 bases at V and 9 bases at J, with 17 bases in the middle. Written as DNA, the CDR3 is TGTGCCAGCAGTGAATTGGGCAGGGATCGGCCCCAGCATTTT. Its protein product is CASSELGRDRPQHF.

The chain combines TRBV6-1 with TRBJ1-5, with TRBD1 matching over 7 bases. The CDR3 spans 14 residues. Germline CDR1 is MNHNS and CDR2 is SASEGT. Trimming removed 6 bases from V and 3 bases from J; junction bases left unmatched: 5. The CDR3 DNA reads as TGTGCCAGCAGCGGGGACAGCTCCAATCAGCCCCAGCATTTT. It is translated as CASSGDSSNQPQHF.

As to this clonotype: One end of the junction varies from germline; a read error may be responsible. The CDR3: CARSYSSGISEQFF. The CDR3 coding sequence is TGTGCCAGAAGTTACTCTAGCGGGATTAGTGAGCAGTTCTTC. The chain joins TRBV6-5 to TRBJ2-1, with 9 bases aligning to TRBD2. Per germline, CDR1 MNHEY and CDR2 SVGAGI. CDR3 length: 14 amino acids.

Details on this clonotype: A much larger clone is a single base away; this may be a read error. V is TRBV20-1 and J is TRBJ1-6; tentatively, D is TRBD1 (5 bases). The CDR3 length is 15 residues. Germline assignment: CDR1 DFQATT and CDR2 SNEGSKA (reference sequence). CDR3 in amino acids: CSARDPGRYNSPIHF. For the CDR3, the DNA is TGCAGTGCTAGAGATCCGGGACGGTACAATTCACCCATCCACTTT.

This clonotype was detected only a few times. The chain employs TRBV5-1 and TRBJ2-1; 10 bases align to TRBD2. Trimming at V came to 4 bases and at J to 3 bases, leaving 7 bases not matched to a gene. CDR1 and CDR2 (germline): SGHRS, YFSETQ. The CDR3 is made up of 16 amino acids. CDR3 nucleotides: TGCGCCAGCAGCCGGCTAGCGGGAGTAGGCTACAATGAGCAGTTCTTC. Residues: CASSRLAGVGYNEQFF.

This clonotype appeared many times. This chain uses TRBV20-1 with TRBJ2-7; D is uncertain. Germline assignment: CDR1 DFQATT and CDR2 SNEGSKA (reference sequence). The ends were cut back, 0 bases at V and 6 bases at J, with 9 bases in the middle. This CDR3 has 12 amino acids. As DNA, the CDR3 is TGCAGTGCTAGAGATTCCGTGACCGAGCAGTACTTC. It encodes CSARDSVTEQYF.

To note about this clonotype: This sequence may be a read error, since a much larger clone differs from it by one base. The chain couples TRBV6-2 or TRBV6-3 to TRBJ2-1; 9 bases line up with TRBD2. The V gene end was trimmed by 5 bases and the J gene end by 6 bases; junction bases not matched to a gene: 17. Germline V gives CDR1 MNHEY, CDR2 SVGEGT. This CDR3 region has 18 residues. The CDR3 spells CASSLPPRTSVRTNEQFF. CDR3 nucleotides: TGTGCCAGCAGTCTTCCCCCCCGGACTAGCGTACGTACCAATGAGCAGTTCTTC.

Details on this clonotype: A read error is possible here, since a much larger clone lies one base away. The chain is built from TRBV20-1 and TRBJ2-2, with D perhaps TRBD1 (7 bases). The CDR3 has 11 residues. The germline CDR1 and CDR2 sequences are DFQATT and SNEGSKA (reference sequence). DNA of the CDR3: TGCAGTGCTTCGGACAGGAGGGAGATGTTTTTT. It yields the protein CSASDRREMFF.